The rows below give T cell receptor beta chains drawn from one sample of a study of T cells in Graves' hyperthyroidism and ophthalmopathy. TCRdb passed the multiplex PCR reads through MiXCR, listing each CDR3 protein once. The sample records fewer than 650,000 distinct CDR3 sequences, about 14% being singletons. The sequencing input was blood. These receptors were collected from a woman in her 30s with Graves' hyperthyroidism that later progressed to Graves' ophthalmopathy. Each CDR3 is given with its conserved first and last residue. Only some rows state a clone size, as once, few, many or a class for expanded clones.

v_call clone_size cdr3_aa
TRBV2 many CASSVRTNTGELFF
TRBV18 many CASSAQGDLSPLHF
TRBV3-1 many CASSQGPGTDGYTF
TRBV4-3 few CASSQGSIGSDTQYF
TRBV7-2 many CASSLRQANTGELFF
TRBV18 many CASSLGQADLGTQYF
TRBV6-1 NA CASSEVSGAGYTF
TRBV2 many CASSEADYAGLSGNTIYF
TRBV28 few CASRVPASNYGYTF
TRBV12-3/TRBV12-4 many CASSLSENEQYF
TRBV6-5 few CASSYSYVAGGTDTQYF
TRBV20-1 many CSARISGTDTQYF
TRBV11-3 many CASSLGRHSEPQHF
TRBV2 many CASGDRVYGYTF
TRBV4-1 NA CASSQLGGETQYF
TRBV6-1 few CASSLDRANTAFF
TRBV3-1 many CASSQGQGEGQPQHF
TRBV11-3 many CASSLDRKQFF
TRBV29-1 many CSVEGQLNTEAFF
TRBV9 NA CASSGPGVTQYF
TRBV11-2 many CASSLAGTRSNEQFF
TRBV18 few CASSGLGEQFF
TRBV5-1 few CASSTPGQAYEQYF
TRBV9 few CASSVGTSGFRSYNEQFF
TRBV6-9 NA CASSYDGLVGETQYF
TRBV6-1 many CASPSGGELNTEAFF
TRBV27 NA CASSFHLAGGPREQYF
TRBV19 many CASITGDTEAFF
TRBV10-3 many CATDREDTGELFF
TRBV28 many CATIGRPGTRHQETQYF
TRBV24-1 many CATSDLLREGPDTQYF
TRBV20-1 NA CSASIPTDTQYF
TRBV20-1 many CSASPGFGLNTEAFF
TRBV12-3/TRBV12-4 many CASSPPSGRGPGELFF
TRBV19 many CASSMSGSNQPQHF
TRBV25-1 many CASSITGLLEETQYF
TRBV2 NA CGSRRDRDEKLFF
TRBV5-1 NA CASSLLLEYSQGSNEQYF
TRBV7-2 many CASSGRGTADPYF
TRBV6-1 few CASSTRQGAATENIQYF
TRBV28 many CASCQGPYEQYF
TRBV10-3 NA CAINEEGANSGNTIYF
TRBV3-1 many CASSLSQGASNTGELFF
TRBV5-1 few CASSLGINEQFF
TRBV29-1 many CSVGSLDRVRETQYF
TRBV10-3 many CAIRASGSSYNEQFF
TRBV12-3/TRBV12-4 many CASSPGLAGVGVTQYF
TRBV19 NA CANSIWPPAHEQYF
TRBV28 many CASTSGRSGEQYF
TRBV10-3 NA CAISSTGGNEKLFF
TRBV4-1 NA CASSQDRPGGDSPLHF
TRBV5-6 NA CASSGPNPDQPQHF
TRBV29-1 NA CSAGDRERTFF
TRBV7-2 many CASSLGTSGSYETQYF
TRBV6-1 many CASSETRPIGELFF